The next 18 T cell receptor beta chains were all read from a single sample in a study of T cells in pancreatic ductal adenocarcinoma. This table comes from immunoSEQ multiplex PCR, and its TCRdb copy is limited to in-frame clones, with some not included. Seen here are about 100,000 clones, about 95% observed once, and the top ten hold approximately 3.1%. Surgery without prior neoadjuvant therapy was the treatment of the selected pancreatic ductal adenocarcinoma patients. The sequencing sample was made of PBMCs. All receptors derive from a human donor with pancreatic ductal adenocarcinoma.

The chain combines TRBV4-2 with TRBJ2-6; TRBD1 agrees at 9 bases. Trimming removed 0 bases from V and 3 bases from J; junction bases left unmatched: 3. This CDR3 has 17 residues. Germline CDR1 reads LGHNA; CDR2 reads YNFKEQ. CDR3 region: CASSQDGTGIGANVLTF. Written as DNA, the CDR3 is TGTGCCAGCAGCCAAGATGGGACAGGGATTGGGGCCAACGTCCTGACTTTC.

The V gene is TRBV6-6, the J gene TRBJ2-3; a possible D gene is TRBD2 (5 bases). Germline V CDR1 and CDR2: MNHNY, SVGAGI (reference sequence). Trimming removed 5 bases at V and 4 bases at J, with 7 bases between. The CDR3 has 12 residues. CDR3 sequence: CASSPGADTQYF. The DNA of the CDR3 is TGTGCCAGCAGTCCCGGGGCAGATACGCAGTATTTT.

The V gene is TRBV5-6, the J gene TRBJ2-7; D is perhaps TRBD2 (5 bases). V shed 0 bases and J shed 2 bases, with 9 bases lying between them. Per the germline V gene, CDR1 is SGHDT and CDR2 is YYEEEE. This CDR3 is built from 14 residues. The CDR3 DNA sequence: TGTGCCAGCAGCTTGGGGACTCCCGCCTACGAGCAGTACTTC. Amino acids: CASSLGTPAYEQYF. Filled out from reference TRBV5-6 and TRBJ2-7, the complete variable domain reads DAGVTQSPTHLIKTRGQQVTLRCSPKSGHDTVSWYQQALGQGPQFIFQYYEEEERQRGNFPDRFSGHQFPNYSSELNVNALLLGDSALYLCASSLGTPAYEQYFGPGTRLTVT.

This clone was observed once. V gene TRBV10-2 combines with J gene TRBJ2-7; tentatively, D is TRBD2 (5 bases). From germline, CDR1 is WSHSY and CDR2 SAAADI. V was pared by 7 bases and J by 6 bases, with 22 bases between. This CDR3 spans 15 amino acids. The CDR3 DNA reads TGCGCCAGCATAGATTTGCCCGGCGGGTCTGGCGAGCAGTACTTC. Amino acid sequence: CASIDLPGGSGEQYF.

The chain has TRBV9 and TRBJ1-4; 10 bases are a match to TRBD1. CDR3 size: 15 residues. Germline V gene data show CDR1 as SGDLS and CDR2 as YYNGEE. After removal of 4 bases from V and 6 bases from J, the junction contained 6 bases not matched to a gene. This chain's CDR3 is CASSIGGTGDEKLFF. CDR3 in DNA: TGTGCCAGCAGCATAGGGGGGACAGGGGATGAAAAACTGTTTTTT.

The chain joins TRBV7-8 to TRBJ2-7; the match to TRBD2 covers 10 bases. CDR3 length equals 16 residues. V lost 0 bases and J lost 3; bases outside the gene matches: 5. Germline CDR1 is SGHVS and CDR2 is FQNEAQ. CDR3 bases: TGTGCCAGCAGCTTAGCGCAGGCTAGCGGGAGCTACGAGCAGTACTTC. Translation: CASSLAQASGSYEQYF.

This clone occurred once. V usage is TRBV5-5 and J usage is TRBJ2-7, with 9 bases aligning to TRBD1. The ends lost 4 bases at V and 6 bases at J; junction bases unmatched: 11. There are 15 residues in the CDR3. CDR1 is SGHKS, CDR2 YYEKEE, per germline (reference sequence). CDR3 coding DNA: TGTGCCAGCAGCCTCCTATGGACAGGGGAGGTCGAGCAGTACTTC. This codes for CASSLLWTGEVEQYF.

J is TRBJ1-4 and V is TRBV19; D might be TRBD1 (6 bases). This CDR3 region has 13 residues. Trimming removed 3 bases from V and 8 bases from J, with 10 bases in between. CDR1 is LNHDA and CDR2 is SQIVND in the germline V gene (reference sequence). DNA for the CDR3: TGTGCCAGTAGTATGCAGGACAGAGAAAAACTGTTTTTT. It codes for CASSMQDREKLFF.

Note on this clone: Distinct nucleotide sequences in the sample also encode this CDR3. The chain employs TRBV20-1 and TRBJ2-5; D gene uncertain. The germline V gene encodes CDR1 DFQATT and CDR2 SNEGSKA (reference sequence). With 3 bases removed from V and 4 bases from J, the gap between germline ends came to 3 bases. This CDR3 spans 10 amino acids. The CDR3: CSARAETQYF. CDR3 nucleotides: TGCAGTGCTAGGGCAGAGACCCAGTACTTC.

J is TRBJ2-7 and V is TRBV7-3; D is possibly TRBD2 (6 bases). Trimming cost V 1 base and J 1 base, with 8 bases left between them. CDR3 length: 14 residues. CDR1 and CDR2 (germline): SGHTA, FQGTGA. CDR3 region: CASSLSGGSYEQYF. CDR3 coding DNA: TGTGCCAGCAGCTTAAGTGGGGGGTCCTACGAGCAGTACTTC.

The chain uses TRBV28 and TRBJ1-1; D possibly corresponds to TRBD1 (6 bases). V shed 7 bases and J shed 4 bases, with 22 bases lying between them. In germline, CDR1 is MDHEN, CDR2 SYDVKM. The CDR3 runs to 16 residues. This chain's CDR3 is CASTPTHRAPGTEAFF. The CDR3 DNA is TGTGCCAGCACCCCCACCCACAGGGCCCCGGGCACTGAAGCTTTCTTT.

The chain uses TRBV10-3 and TRBJ2-7; TRBD2 is a possible D gene (6 bases). The CDR3 has 12 residues. V lost 7 bases and J lost 3, with 10 bases in between. Germline values: CDR1 ENHRY, CDR2 SYGVKD. The CDR3 DNA sequence: TGTGCCATCAAAGGTAGCGGCTACGAGCAGTACTTC. It translates to CAIKGSGYEQYF.

The chain combines TRBV30 with TRBJ1-1, with a weak D call TRBD1 (5 bases). Germline V gives CDR1 GTSNPN, CDR2 SVGIG (reference sequence). The V and J ends lost 7 bases and 4 bases respectively, with 10 bases between them. The CDR3 length is 11 residues. The CDR3 bases are TGTGCCTTTGACAGACGCACTGAAGCTTTCTTT. Translated: CAFDRRTEAFF.

The chain carries TRBV6-6 and TRBJ2-1, with 9 nucleotides matching TRBD2. CDR1 and CDR2 from the germline V gene are MNHNY and SVGAGI (reference sequence). Losses at the gene ends were 9 bases for V and 7 bases for J; bases not matched to a gene: 13. The CDR3 is 15 amino acids. The CDR3 here is CASTGVSGRLNEQFF. CDR3 sequence (DNA): TGTGCCAGTACCGGCGTGAGCGGGAGGCTGAATGAGCAGTTCTTC.

V and J are TRBV4-2 and TRBJ1-1; no clear D. In germline, CDR1 is LGHNA, CDR2 YNFKEQ. Trimming took 4 bases from V and 0 from J, leaving 15 bases between them. This CDR3 spans 16 amino acids. CDR3 amino acids: CASSPEDLRMNTEAFF. CDR3 DNA: TGTGCCAGCAGCCCCGAGGACTTGAGGATGAACACTGAAGCTTTCTTT.

The chain recombines TRBV19 with TRBJ2-6; 9 nucleotides agree with TRBD1. Germline V CDR1 and CDR2: LNHDA, SQIVND (reference sequence). The V gene end was trimmed by 9 bases and the J gene end by 0 bases; junction bases not matched to a gene: 6. The CDR3 loop spans 16 amino acids. In nucleotides, the CDR3 is TGTGCCAGCCGGGACAGGGATTTCTCTGGGGCCAACGTCCTGACTTTC. It translates to CASRDRDFSGANVLTF.

The chain employs TRBV11-2 and TRBJ2-3, with 7 nucleotides matching TRBD1. The length of the CDR3 is 16 residues. V was clipped by 5 bases and J by 3 bases; unmatched bases: 11. From germline, CDR1 is SGHAT and CDR2 FQNNGV. The CDR3 sequence is CASSRMGQLGTDTQYF. CDR3 bases: TGTGCCAGCAGCCGAATGGGACAGCTAGGGACAGATACGCAGTATTTT.

This chain uses TRBV2 with TRBJ2-3; 7 bases align to TRBD2. With V trimmed by 7 bases and J by 0 bases, 10 bases remained unmatched. The germline V gene has CDR1 SNHLY and CDR2 FYNNEI. This CDR3 region has 16 residues. CDR3 sequence reads: CASISRASGSTDTQYF. The CDR3 DNA sequence: TGTGCCAGCATTTCGAGGGCTAGCGGTAGCACAGATACGCAGTATTTT.